A single TCR beta chain is shown here with its context. Antigen specificity is unknown. Germline assignment: CDR1 LNHDA and CDR2 SQIVND (reference sequence). The CDR3 contains 15 residues. V was pared by 5 bases and J by 0 bases, with 10 bases between. This specimen comes from a study of shared clonotypes between healthy human individuals. Study results and limitations: Inspection by rarefaction showed sorted-subset sequencing to be incomplete despite large depth.

Division of CD4+ cells produced a CD45RA+ naive subset and a CD45RA-negative memory subset. In the authors' workflow: ImmunoSEQ junction-only sequences lacked quality scores, so their filtering differed. The method was immunoSEQ multiplex PCR; TCRdb's version includes in-frame clones alone and lacks a portion of them. V, J and clone size were drawn from that table, and D and trimming were deduced from the DNA. The sample records about 2.3 million clones, about nine tenths being singletons. V and J are TRBV19 and TRBJ1-4, with no clear D. Source material: naive CD4+ T cells from PBMCs. The sample's subset: CD45RA+ positively selected. The receptor's source is a man between 18 and 29 years old in good health. Some clones in this sample may be carry-over from other donors' samples. The CDR3 region is CASSALGTTNEKLFF. CDR3 bases: TGTGCCAGTAGTGCGCTAGGGACAACTAATGAAAAACTGTTTTTT.